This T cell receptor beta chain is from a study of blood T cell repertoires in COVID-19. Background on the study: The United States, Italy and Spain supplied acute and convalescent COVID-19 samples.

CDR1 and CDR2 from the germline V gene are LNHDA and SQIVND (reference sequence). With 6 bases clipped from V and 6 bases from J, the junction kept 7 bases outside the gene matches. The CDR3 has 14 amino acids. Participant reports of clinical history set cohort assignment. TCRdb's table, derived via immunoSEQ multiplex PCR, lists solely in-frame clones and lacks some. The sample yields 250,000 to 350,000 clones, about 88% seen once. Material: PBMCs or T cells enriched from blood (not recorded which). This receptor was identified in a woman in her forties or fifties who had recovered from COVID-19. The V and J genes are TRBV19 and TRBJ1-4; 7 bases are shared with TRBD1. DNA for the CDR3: TGTGCCAGTAGGTCGTGGCAGGGGGATGAAAAACTGTTTTTT. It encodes CASRSWQGDEKLFF. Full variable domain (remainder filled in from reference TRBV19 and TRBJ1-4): DGGITQSPKYLFRKEGQNVTLSCEQNLNHDAMYWYRQDPGQGLRLIYYSQIVNDFQKGDIAEGYSVSREKKESFPLTVTSAQKNPTAFYLCASRSWQGDEKLFFGSGTQLSVL.